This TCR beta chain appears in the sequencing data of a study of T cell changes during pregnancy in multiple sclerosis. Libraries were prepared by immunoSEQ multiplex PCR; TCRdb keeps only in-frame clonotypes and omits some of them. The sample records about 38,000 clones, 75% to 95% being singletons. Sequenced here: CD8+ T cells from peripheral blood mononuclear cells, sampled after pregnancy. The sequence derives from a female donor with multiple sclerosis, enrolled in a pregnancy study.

The chain's CDR3 is CASSLVQGTYGYTF. CDR3 bases: TGTGCCAGCAGCTTAGTCCAGGGAACATATGGCTACACCTTC. The chain has TRBV7-9 and TRBJ1-2; D might be TRBD1 (5 bases). Germline V lookup: CDR1 SEHNR, CDR2 FQNEAQ (reference sequence). V lost 1 base and J 5 bases, leaving 11 bases between the germline ends. The CDR3 length is 14 residues.